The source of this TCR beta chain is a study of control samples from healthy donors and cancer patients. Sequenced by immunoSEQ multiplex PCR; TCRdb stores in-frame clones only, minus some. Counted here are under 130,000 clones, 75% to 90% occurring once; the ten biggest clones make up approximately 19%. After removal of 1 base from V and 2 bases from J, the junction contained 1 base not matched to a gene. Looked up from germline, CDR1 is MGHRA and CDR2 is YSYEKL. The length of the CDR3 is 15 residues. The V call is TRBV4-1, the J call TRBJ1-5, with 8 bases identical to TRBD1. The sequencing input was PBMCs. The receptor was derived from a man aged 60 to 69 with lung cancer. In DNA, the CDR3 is TGCGCCAGCAGCCAAGTGGGACAGGGCAATCAGCCCCAGCATTTT. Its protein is CASSQVGQGNQPQHF.